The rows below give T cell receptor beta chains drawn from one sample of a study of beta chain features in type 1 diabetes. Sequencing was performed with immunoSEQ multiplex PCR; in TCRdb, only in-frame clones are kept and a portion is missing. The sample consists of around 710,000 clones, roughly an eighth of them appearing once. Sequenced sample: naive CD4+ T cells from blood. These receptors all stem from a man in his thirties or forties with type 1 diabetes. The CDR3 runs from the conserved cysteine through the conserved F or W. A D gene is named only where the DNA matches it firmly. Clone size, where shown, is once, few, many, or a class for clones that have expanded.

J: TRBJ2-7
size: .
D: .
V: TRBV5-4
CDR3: CASSLPSSYEQYF
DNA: TGTGCCAGCAGCCTGCCCAGCTCCTACGAGCAGTACTTC

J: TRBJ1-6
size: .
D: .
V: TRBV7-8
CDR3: CASSTVEGYNSPLHF
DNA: TGTGCCAGCAGCACCGTGGAGGGATATAATTCACCCCTCCACTTT

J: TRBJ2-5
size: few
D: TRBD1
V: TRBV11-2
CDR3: CASSFYRGRETQYF
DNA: TGTGCCAGCAGCTTCTACAGGGGGAGGGAGACCCAGTACTTC

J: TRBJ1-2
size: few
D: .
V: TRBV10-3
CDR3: CAIRQTFNRDEDGYTF
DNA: TGTGCCATCAGACAAACATTTAACCGGGACGAAGATGGCTACACCTTC

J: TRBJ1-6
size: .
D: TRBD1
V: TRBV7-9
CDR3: CASSYRGPLHF
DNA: TGTGCCAGCAGCTACAGGGGACCCCTCCACTTT

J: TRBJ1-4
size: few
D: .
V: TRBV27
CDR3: CASRQTGGEKLFF
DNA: TGTGCCAGCAGACAAACAGGAGGGGAAAAACTGTTTTTT

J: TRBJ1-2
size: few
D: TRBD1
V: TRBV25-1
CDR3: CASSSQDRVYGYTF
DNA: TGTGCCAGCAGTTCCCAGGACAGGGTCTATGGCTACACCTTC

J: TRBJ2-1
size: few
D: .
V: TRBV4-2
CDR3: CASRLSGGDEQFF
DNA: TGTGCCAGCAGACTATCCGGGGGCGATGAGCAGTTCTTC

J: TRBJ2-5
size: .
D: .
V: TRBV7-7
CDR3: CASSWGGEETQYF
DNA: TGTGCCAGCAGCTGGGGCGGGGAGGAGACCCAGTACTTC

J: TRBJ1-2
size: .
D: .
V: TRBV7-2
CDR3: CASSLVGRGVGYTF
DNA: TGTGCCAGCAGCTTAGTGGGACGCGGTGTGGGCTACACCTTC

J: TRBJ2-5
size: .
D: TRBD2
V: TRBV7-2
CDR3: CASSRYPTSGGMYQETQYF
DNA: TGTGCCAGCAGCCGATACCCGACTAGCGGGGGGATGTACCAAGAGACCCAGTACTTC

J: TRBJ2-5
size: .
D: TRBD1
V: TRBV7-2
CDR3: CASSWGQSQETQYF
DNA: TGTGCCAGCAGCTGGGGACAGAGCCAAGAGACCCAGTACTTC

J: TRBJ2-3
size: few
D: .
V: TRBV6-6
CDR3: CASSTLRRGLTDTQYF
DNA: TGTGCCAGCAGTACTTTGAGGAGGGGGCTCACAGATACGCAGTATTTT

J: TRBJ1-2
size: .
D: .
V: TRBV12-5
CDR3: CASGPWAASYGYTF
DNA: TGTGCTAGTGGTCCCTGGGCCGCTTCCTATGGCTACACCTTC

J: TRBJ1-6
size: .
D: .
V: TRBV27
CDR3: CASSTRSVSSYNSPLHF
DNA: TGTGCCAGCAGTACACGCTCGGTTAGCTCCTATAATTCACCCCTCCACTTT

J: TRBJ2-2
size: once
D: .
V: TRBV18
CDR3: CASSPPNTVLNTGELFF
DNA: TGTGCCAGCTCACCACCGAATACGGTCCTAAACACCGGGGAGCTGTTTTTT

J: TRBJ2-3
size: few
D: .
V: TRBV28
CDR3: CASSTQADTQYF
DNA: TGTGCCAGCAGTACCCAGGCGGATACGCAGTATTTT

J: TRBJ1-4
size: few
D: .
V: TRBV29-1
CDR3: CSVRDVGAGEKLFF
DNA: TGCAGCGTACGTGATGTAGGGGCGGGGGAAAAACTGTTTTTT

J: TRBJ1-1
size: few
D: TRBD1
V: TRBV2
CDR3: CASSGQLYRGAFF
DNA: TGTGCCAGCAGTGGGCAGCTGTACAGGGGAGCTTTCTTT

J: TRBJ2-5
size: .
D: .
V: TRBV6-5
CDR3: CASSSPSDQETQYF
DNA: TGTGCCAGCAGCAGCCCCAGCGATCAAGAGACCCAGTACTTC

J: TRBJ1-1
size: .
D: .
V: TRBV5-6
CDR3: CASSTITNTEAFF
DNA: TGTGCCAGCAGCACCATAACGAACACTGAAGCTTTCTTT

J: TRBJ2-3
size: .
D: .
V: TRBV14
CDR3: CASTQGFVTDTQYF
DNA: TGTGCCAGCACTCAGGGTTTTGTCACAGATACGCAGTATTTT

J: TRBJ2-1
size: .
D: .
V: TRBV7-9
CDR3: CASSSDNSYNEQFF
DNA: TGTGCCAGCAGCTCTGACAACTCCTACAATGAGCAGTTCTTC

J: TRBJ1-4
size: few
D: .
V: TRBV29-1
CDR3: CSVDQGEKLFF
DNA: TGCAGCGTTGACCAGGGGGAAAAACTGTTTTTT

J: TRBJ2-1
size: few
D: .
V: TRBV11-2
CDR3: CASSFTGAHNEQFF
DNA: TGTGCCAGCAGCTTTACGGGGGCTCACAATGAGCAGTTCTTC

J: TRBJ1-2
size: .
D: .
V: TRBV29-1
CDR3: CSVEEDSLGGYTF
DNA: TGCAGCGTTGAAGAAGACAGTCTCGGTGGCTACACCTTC

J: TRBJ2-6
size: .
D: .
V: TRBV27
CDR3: CASTRTISGANVLTF
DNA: TGTGCCAGCACCAGGACAATCTCTGGGGCCAACGTCCTGACTTTC

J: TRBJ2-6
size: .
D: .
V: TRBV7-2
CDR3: CASSLWGPNSGANVLTF
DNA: TGTGCCAGCAGCTTATGGGGACCGAACTCTGGGGCCAACGTCCTGACTTTC

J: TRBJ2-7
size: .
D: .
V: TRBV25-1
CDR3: CASSEVKLQGQYF
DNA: TGTGCCAGCAGCGAAGTCAAACTACAAGGGCAGTACTTC

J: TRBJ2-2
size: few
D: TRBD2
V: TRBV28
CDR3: CASRRGGGTGELFF
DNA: TGTGCCAGCCGAAGGGGCGGGGGCACCGGGGAGCTGTTTTTT

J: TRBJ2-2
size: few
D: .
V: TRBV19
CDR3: CASSIQETGELFF
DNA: TGTGCCAGTAGTATTCAAGAAACCGGGGAGCTGTTTTTT

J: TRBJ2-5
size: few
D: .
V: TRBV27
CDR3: CASSSMGTQYF
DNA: TGTGCCAGCAGTAGCATGGGGACCCAGTACTTC

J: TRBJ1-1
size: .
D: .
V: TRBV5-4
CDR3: CASSWGTGQNTEAFF
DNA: TGTGCCAGCAGTTGGGGGACCGGGCAGAACACTGAAGCTTTCTTT

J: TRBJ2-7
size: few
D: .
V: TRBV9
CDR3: CASSVTGTSSYEQYF
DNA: TGTGCCAGCAGCGTAACCGGTACGAGCTCCTACGAGCAGTACTTC

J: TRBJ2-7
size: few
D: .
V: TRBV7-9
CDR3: CASGSSGSGSSYEQYF
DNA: TGTGCCAGCGGATCTTCTGGGTCAGGTAGCTCCTACGAGCAGTACTTC

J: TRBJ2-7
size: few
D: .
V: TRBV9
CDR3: CASNLWGGGGEQYF
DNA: TGTGCCAGCAACCTATGGGGAGGGGGCGGCGAGCAGTACTTC

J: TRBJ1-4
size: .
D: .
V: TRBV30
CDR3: CAWSVGPELFF
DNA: TGTGCCTGGAGTGTAGGGCCCGAACTGTTTTTT

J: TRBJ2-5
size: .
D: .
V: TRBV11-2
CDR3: CASSAVTGSYQETQYF
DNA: TGTGCCAGCAGCGCAGTCACAGGGTCGTACCAAGAGACCCAGTACTTC

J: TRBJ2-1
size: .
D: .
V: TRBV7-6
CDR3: CASSLKPRAETSYNEQFF
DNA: TGTGCCAGCAGCTTAAAACCCAGGGCGGAGACCTCCTACAATGAGCAGTTCTTC

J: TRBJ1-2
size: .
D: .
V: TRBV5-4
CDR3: CASSSGFGGGYGYTF
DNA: TGTGCCAGCAGCTCGGGCTTTGGGGGCGGCTATGGCTACACCTTC

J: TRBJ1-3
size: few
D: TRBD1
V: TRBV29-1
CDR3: CSVETGTGNTIYF
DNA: TGCAGCGTCGAGACAGGGACTGGAAACACCATATATTTT

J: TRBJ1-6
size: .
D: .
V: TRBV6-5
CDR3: CASSYSRRDGSPLHF
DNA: TGTGCCAGCAGTTACTCGCGCAGGGACGGTTCACCCCTCCACTTT

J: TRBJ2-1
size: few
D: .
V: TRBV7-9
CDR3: CASSSHNEQFF
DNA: TGTGCCAGCAGCTCACACAATGAGCAGTTCTTC

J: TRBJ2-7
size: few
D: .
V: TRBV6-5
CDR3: CASSYSGALSYEQYF
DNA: TGTGCCAGCAGTTACTCGGGGGCCTTGTCCTACGAGCAGTACTTC

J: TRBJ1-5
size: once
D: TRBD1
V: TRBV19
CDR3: CASSRDRVNSNQPQHF
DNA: TGTGCCAGTAGTAGAGACAGGGTTAACAGCAATCAGCCCCAGCATTTT

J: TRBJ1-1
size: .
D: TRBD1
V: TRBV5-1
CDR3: CASSPGQANTEAFF
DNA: TGCGCCAGCAGCCCAGGACAGGCGAACACTGAAGCTTTCTTT

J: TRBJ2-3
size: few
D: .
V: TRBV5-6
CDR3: CASSKGLTAADTQYF
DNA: TGTGCCAGCAGCAAAGGATTGACAGCAGCAGATACGCAGTATTTT

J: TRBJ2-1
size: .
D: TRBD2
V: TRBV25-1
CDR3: CASSDKPSGGFWDEQFF
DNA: TGTGCCAGCAGTGATAAACCTAGCGGGGGGTTTTGGGATGAGCAGTTCTTC

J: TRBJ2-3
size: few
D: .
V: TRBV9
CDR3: CASSVAGQTDTQYF
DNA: TGTGCCAGCAGCGTAGCAGGACAGACAGATACGCAGTATTTT

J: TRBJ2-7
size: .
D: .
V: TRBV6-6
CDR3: CASREFHEQYF
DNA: TGTGCCAGCAGGGAATTCCACGAGCAGTACTTC

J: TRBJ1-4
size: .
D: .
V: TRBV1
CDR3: CTSSPRTVGEKLFF
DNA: TGCACCAGCAGCCCACGGACAGTCGGGGAAAAACTGTTTTTT

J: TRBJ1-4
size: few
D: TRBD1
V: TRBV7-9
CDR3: CASSRSTGGGEKLFF
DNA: TGTGCCAGCAGCAGATCGACAGGGGGAGGCGAAAAACTGTTTTTT

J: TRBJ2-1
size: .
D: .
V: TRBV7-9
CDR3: CASIQFAGGADNEQFF
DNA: TGTGCCAGCATCCAATTCGCCGGCGGCGCCGACAATGAGCAGTTCTTC